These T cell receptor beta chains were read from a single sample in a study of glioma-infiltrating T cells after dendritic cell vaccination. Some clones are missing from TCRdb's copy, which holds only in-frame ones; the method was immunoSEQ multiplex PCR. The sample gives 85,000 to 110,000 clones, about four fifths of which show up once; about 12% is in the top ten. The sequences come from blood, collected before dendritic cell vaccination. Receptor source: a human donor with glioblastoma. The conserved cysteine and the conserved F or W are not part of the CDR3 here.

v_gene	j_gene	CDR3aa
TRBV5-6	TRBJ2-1	ASSAVLAGRPEQF
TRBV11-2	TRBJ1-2	ASSPLKGRGGYT
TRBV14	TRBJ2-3	ASSRLGGAGTDTQY
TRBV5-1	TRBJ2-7	ASSPGGPAYEQY
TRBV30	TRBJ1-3	AWRSGQGGNTIY
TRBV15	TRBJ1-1	ATSRDDRGNTEAF
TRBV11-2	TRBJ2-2	ASSLGTASNTGELF
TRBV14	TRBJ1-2	ASSQDRRPHGYT
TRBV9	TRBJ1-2	ASSRPDRVGGGYT
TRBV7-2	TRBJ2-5	ASSSPPWGSGLETQY
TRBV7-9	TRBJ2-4	ASSLGQVLNIQY
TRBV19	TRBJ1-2	ASGSERGYT
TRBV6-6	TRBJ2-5	ASSSPPGGETQY
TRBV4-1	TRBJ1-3	ASSQGRQGLISGNTIY
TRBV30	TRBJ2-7	AWSVGSSYEQY
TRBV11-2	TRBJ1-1	ASSYSGTVNTEAF
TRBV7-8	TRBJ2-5	ASSPPAGNMETQY
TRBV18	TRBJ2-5	ASSPQGRETQY
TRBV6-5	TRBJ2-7	ASSSPDRASEY
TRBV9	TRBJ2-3	ASSVGAGGSTDTQY
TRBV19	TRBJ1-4	ASTKQEGFGFEKLF
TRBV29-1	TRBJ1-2	SVGLVAGVYGYT
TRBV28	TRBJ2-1	ASSAGYNEQF
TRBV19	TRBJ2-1	ASSIEGHFYYNEQF
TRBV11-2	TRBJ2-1	ASSSGDRQYNEQF
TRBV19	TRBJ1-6	ASSIKEGIVNSPLH
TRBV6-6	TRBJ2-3	ASGPDGGPRSDTQY
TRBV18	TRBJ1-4	ASSPDRGGEKLF
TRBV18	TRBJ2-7	ASSPTGTGLYEQY
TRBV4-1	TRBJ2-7	ASSPLHRPTGGLYEQY
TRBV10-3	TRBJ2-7	AISESSSYEQY
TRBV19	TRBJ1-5	ASSLTLGQGVDQPQH
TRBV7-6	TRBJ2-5	ASSPLGGQETQY
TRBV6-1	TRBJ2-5	ASSRVETQY
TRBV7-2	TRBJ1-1	ASSLGQGHMNTEAF
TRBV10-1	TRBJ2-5	ASSGGGDRETQY
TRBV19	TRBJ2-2	ASSIGETGSTGELF
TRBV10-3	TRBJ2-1	AISPGLAGASYNEQF
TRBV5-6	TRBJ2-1	ASSLTGRGDFRF
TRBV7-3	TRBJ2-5	ASSELGRAVPQETQY
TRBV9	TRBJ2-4	ASSVGNQNIQY
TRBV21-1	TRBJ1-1	ASSKSRTGDPEAF
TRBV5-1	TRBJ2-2	ASSKRTPGAGELF
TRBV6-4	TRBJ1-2	ASSETVDNYGYT
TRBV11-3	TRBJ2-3	ASSLGQVGTDTQY
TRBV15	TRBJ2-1	ATSPRQGRNEQF
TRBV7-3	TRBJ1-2	ASSSGQGDGYT
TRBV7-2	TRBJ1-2	ASSFGMGRGQGYT
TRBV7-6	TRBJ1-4	ASSRRGNEKLF
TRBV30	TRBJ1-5	AWTRTGFDQPQH
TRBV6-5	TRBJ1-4	ASSYSEGAHEKLF
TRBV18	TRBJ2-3	ASSPGQYGLGDTQY
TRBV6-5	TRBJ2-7	ASSRDTTYEQY
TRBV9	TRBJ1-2	ASSVAGQNYGYT
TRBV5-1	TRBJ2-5	ASSLVLLGGTQY
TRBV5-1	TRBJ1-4	ASSMTGAEEKLF
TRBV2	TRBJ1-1	ASQVWDGGYTEAF